This T cell receptor beta chain comes out of a study of post-analysis software for immune sequencing data. Study at large: Included courses were relapsing-remitting and secondary progressive multiple sclerosis; progressive-relapsing multiple sclerosis was also included. Notes on the study in general: There were five TRBV segments more frequent in patients than controls, and TRBV5-6, TRBV5-1 and TRBV20-1 were among them. Those samples that were prepared in the same batch co-clustered strongly by F measure.

This CDR3 comprises 15 residues. V lost 4 bases, J lost 3 bases, and 10 bases lay in between. Looked up from germline, CDR1 is SGHTA and CDR2 is FQGNSA. To note about this clonotype: Antigen unknown.

Carried by the TCR beta cDNA libraries were unique molecular identifiers. The yield from about 1 to 10 million T cells was around 500,000 cDNA molecules in total. From the PCR reads, TCRdb called clonotypes with MiXCR, one entry per CDR3 protein. The sample holds 250,000 to 300,000 distinct CDR3 sequences, roughly a third seen once. Sequenced input: blood. V and J are TRBV7-2 and TRBJ2-6, with no clear D. The clonotype comes from a girl aged 10 to 17 with multiple sclerosis. The CDR3 sequence is CASSSRLLGANVLTF. In nucleotides, the CDR3 is TGTGCCAGCAGCTCAAGGCTACTTGGGGCCAACGTCCTGACTTTC.